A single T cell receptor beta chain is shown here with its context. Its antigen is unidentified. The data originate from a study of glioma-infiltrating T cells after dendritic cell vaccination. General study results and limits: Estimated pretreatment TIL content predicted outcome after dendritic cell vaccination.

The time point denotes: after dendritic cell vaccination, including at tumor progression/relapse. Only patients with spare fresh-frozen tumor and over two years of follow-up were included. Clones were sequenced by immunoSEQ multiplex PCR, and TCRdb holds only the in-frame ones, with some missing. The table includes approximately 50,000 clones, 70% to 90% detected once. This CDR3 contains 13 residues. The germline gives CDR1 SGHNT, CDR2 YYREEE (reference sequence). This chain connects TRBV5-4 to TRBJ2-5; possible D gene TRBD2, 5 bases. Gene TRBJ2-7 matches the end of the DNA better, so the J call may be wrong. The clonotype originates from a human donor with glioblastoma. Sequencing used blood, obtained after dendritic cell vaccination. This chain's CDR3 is CASSPRGVYEQYF. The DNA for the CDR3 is TGTGCCAGCAGCCCCCGGGGAGTCTACGAGCAGTACTTC.